What follows are 11 T cell receptor beta chains derived from one specimen sequenced in a study of cytomegalovirus exposure and HLA in healthy donors. The PCR used 60 Vbeta and 13 Jbeta primers. Using immunoSEQ multiplex PCR, the repertoire was profiled, and TCRdb retains in-frame clones only, with some absent. This sample has 60,000 to 90,000 clones, with 70% found just once. The sample consisted of PBMCs. The receptors here all came from a woman aged 50 to 60 in good health and CMV-seropositive.

The chain joins TRBV15 to TRBJ2-7; 13 nucleotides align to TRBD2. The V gene's germline CDR1 is LNHNV and CDR2 YYDKDF (reference sequence). The CDR3 has 14 residues. Germline trimming cut 3 bases from V and 7 bases from J; bases unmatched to any gene: 3. CDR3 protein: CATSRGGLAGEQYF. CDR3 DNA sequence: TGTGCCACCAGCAGGGGGGGACTAGCGGGAGAGCAGTACTTC.

This clone was seen only once. V is TRBV5-1 and J is TRBJ1-4; D not resolved. CDR3 length: 13 residues. V gave up 1 base and J gave up 4 bases, with 5 bases separating them. In germline, CDR1 is SGHRS, CDR2 YFSETQ. The CDR3 region has the DNA TGCGCCAGCAGCTTGCTAGGTAATGAAAAACTGTTTTTT. This sequence encodes CASSLLGNEKLFF. Using reference TRBV5-1 and TRBJ1-4 for the parts outside the CDR3, the full variable domain is KAGVTQTPRYLIKTRGQQVTLSCSPISGHRSVSWYQQTPGQGLQFLFEYFSETQRNKGNFPGRFSGRQFSNSRSEMNVSTLELGDSALYLCASSLLGNEKLFFGSGTQLSVL.

In this sample, this clone turned up a few times. This rearrangement joins TRBV6-1 to TRBJ2-5; 7 bases line up with TRBD1. This CDR3 spans 13 amino acids. J lost 1 base, V lost 6 bases, and 2 bases had no gene match. Germline CDR1 and CDR2: MNHNS and SASEGT. DNA for the CDR3: TGTGCCAGCAGCGGACAGGCCCAAGAGACCCAGTACTTC. The encoded protein is CASSGQAQETQYF.

The V and J genes are TRBV2 and TRBJ2-3; tentative D call: TRBD1 (6 bases). The CDR3 runs 13 residues. Trimming removed 2 bases at V and 8 bases at J, with 11 bases between. Germline V gene sequence: CDR1 SNHLY, CDR2 FYNNEI. The CDR3 nucleotides are TGTGCCAGCAGTGAAAACGTACAGGGTACGCAGTATTTT. It yields the protein CASSENVQGTQYF.

The genes are TRBV6-5 and TRBJ2-7; D might be TRBD2 (5 bases). The ends were cut back, 0 bases at V and 3 bases at J, with 12 bases in the middle. The germline V gene encodes CDR1 MNHEY and CDR2 SVGAGI. CDR3 length: 15 amino acids. The CDR3 DNA sequence: TGTGCCAGCAGTTACTCCGGGGATGCTGGCTACGAGCAGTACTTC. It specifies CASSYSGDAGYEQYF.

The gene calls are TRBV9 and TRBJ2-2, with TRBD1 matching over 7 bases. V lost 0 bases to trimming and J lost 3 bases; unmatched junction nucleotides: 2. The CDR3 is 15 amino acids. Germline CDR1 is SGDLS and CDR2 is YYNGEE. In DNA, the CDR3 is TGTGCCAGCAGCGTAGGACAGGGCTACACCGGGGAGCTGTTTTTT. It is translated as CASSVGQGYTGELFF.

The chain joins TRBV6-5 to TRBJ2-7; D is possibly TRBD1 (5 bases). Per the germline V gene, CDR1 is MNHEY and CDR2 is SVGAGI. This CDR3 spans 14 amino acids. The V end was cut by 8 bases, the J end by 0 bases, with 14 bases between. CDR3 DNA sequence: TGTGCCAGCTTTGGGGCCAGAGCCTCCTACGAGCAGTACTTC. Translating it yields CASFGARASYEQYF.

The V call is TRBV5-6, the J call TRBJ2-7; D call uncertain. Trimming removed 5 bases from V and 3 bases from J, with 18 bases in between. CDR1 is SGHDT and CDR2 is YYEEEE in the germline V gene. The CDR3 covers 15 residues. This chain's CDR3 is CASRIWAFLHYEQYF. The DNA for the CDR3 is TGTGCCAGCAGAATTTGGGCCTTTCTCCACTACGAGCAGTACTTC.

In its sample, this clone was seen a few times. The chain is built from TRBV7-2 and TRBJ2-7; maybe TRBD2 (6 bases). The ends were cut back, 1 base at V and 1 base at J, with 14 bases in the middle. This CDR3 comprises 16 residues. Per the germline V gene, CDR1 is SGHTA and CDR2 is FQGNSA. The CDR3 DNA follows: TGTGCCAGCAGCTTAGTGGCGGGGTCGAATTCCTACGAGCAGTACTTC. Amino acid sequence: CASSLVAGSNSYEQYF.

V usage is TRBV11-3 and J usage is TRBJ2-1; weak D call: TRBD2 (7 bases). V lost 6 bases to trimming and J lost 4 bases, with 19 bases between them. CDR1 and CDR2 from the germline V gene are SGHNT and YENEEA. This CDR3 has 16 amino acids. CDR3 sequence (DNA): TGTGCCAGCAGTCAAAATATCGGGGGGCTTTACAATGAGCAGTTCTTC. The encoded protein is CASSQNIGGLYNEQFF.

The J gene is TRBJ2-7, the V gene TRBV5-1; D gene unclear. The CDR3 is 14 amino acids. Germline V gives CDR1 SGHRS, CDR2 YFSETQ. The germline V and J ends were trimmed by 4 bases and 1 base, with 12 bases remaining between them. In DNA form, the CDR3 reads TGCGCCAGCAGCCTCGGCGAGGAATCCTACGAGCAGTACTTC. The encoded protein is CASSLGEESYEQYF.